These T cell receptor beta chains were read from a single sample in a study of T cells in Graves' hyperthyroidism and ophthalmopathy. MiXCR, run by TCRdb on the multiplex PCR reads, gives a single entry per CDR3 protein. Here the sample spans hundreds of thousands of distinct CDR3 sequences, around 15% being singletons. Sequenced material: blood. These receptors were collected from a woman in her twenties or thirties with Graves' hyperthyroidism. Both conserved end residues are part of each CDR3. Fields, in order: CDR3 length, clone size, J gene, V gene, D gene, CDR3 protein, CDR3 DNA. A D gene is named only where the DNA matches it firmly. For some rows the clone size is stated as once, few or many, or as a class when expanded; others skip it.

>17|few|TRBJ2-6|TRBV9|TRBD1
CASSDGTGGAGANALTF
TGTGCCAGCAGCGACGGGACAGGGGGCGCCGGGGCCAACGCCCTGACTTTC
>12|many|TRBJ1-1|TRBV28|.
CASSRFLTEAFF
TGTGCCAGCAGTCGCTTCCTCACTGAAGCTTTCTTT
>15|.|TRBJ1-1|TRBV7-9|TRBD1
CASSPKTGRNTEAFF
TGTGCCAGCAGCCCAAAGACAGGGAGGAACACTGAAGCTTTCTTT
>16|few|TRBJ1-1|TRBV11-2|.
CASSLGTGLGLTEAFF
TGTGCCAGCAGCTTAGGAACGGGCCTCGGATTAACTGAAGCTTTCTTT
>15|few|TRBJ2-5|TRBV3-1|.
CASSQYEGRLETQYF
TGTGCCAGCAGCCAATACGAGGGTCGTTTGGAGACCCAGTACTTC
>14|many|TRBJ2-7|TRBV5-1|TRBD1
CTSVGQGDSYEQYF
TGCACCAGCGTCGGGCAGGGGGACTCCTACGAGCAGTACTTC
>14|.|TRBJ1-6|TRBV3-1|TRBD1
CASSHGQGNSPLHF
TGTGCCAGCAGCCACGGACAGGGCAATTCACCCCTCCACTTT
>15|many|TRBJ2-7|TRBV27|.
CASSGGTVNLYEQYF
TGTGCCAGCAGCGGCGGGACAGTTAACCTTTACGAGCAGTACTTC
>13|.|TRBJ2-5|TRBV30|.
CAWGLLPGETQYF
TGTGCCTGGGGGCTGCTACCGGGGGAGACCCAGTACTTC
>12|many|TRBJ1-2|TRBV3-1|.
CASSQDMRGYTF
TGTGCCAGCAGCCAAGACATGCGTGGCTACACCTTC
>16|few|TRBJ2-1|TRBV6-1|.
CASKKPGTTNYNEQFF
TGTGCCAGCAAAAAACCCGGGACAACAAATTACAATGAGCAGTTCTTC
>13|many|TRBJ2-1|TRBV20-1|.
CSASGGWGGEQFF
TGCAGTGCTTCCGGTGGGTGGGGAGGTGAGCAGTTCTTC
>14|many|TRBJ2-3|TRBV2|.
CASRGVSSTDTQYF
TGTGCCAGCAGGGGAGTATCTAGCACAGATACGCAGTATTTT
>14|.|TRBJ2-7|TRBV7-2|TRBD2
CASSSTSGGYEQYF
TGTGCCAGCAGCTCGACTAGCGGGGGGTACGAGCAGTACTTC
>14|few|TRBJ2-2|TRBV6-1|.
CASSPSNPAGELFF
TGTGCCAGCAGTCCCTCCAATCCGGCCGGGGAGCTGTTTTTT
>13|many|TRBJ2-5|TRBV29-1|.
CSVVRWGTETQYF
TGCAGCGTTGTTCGCTGGGGGACAGAGACCCAGTACTTC
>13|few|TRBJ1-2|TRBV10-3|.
CAISESLAYGYTF
TGTGCCATCAGTGAGTCGTTGGCCTATGGCTACACCTTC
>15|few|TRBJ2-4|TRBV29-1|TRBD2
CSAVALADSKNIQYF
TGCAGCGCTGTGGCCCTAGCGGACTCCAAAAACATTCAGTACTTC
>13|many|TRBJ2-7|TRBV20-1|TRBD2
CSARKSGAYEQYF
TGCAGTGCTAGAAAGAGCGGGGCCTACGAGCAGTACTTC
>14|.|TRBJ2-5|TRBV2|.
CASIAGTSQETQYF
TGTGCCAGCATTGCCGGGACTTCGCAAGAGACCCAGTACTTC
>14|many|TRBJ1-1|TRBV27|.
CASSLRVGNTEAFF
TGTGCCAGCAGTTTGCGGGTAGGGAACACTGAAGCTTTCTTT
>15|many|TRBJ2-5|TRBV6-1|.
CASSSMWGEQETQYF
TGTGCCAGCAGTTCAATGTGGGGGGAGCAAGAGACCCAGTACTTC
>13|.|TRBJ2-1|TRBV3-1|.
CASSHVSSNEQFF
TGTGCCAGCAGCCACGTCTCTAGTAATGAGCAGTTCTTC
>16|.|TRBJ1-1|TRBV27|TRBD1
CASKAQGAMLNTEAFF
TGTGCCAGCAAGGCACAGGGGGCTATGTTGAACACTGAAGCTTTCTTT
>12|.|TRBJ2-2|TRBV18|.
CAGERGIGELFF
TGTGCCGGAGAGAGAGGCATCGGGGAGCTGTTTTTT
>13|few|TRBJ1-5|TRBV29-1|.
CSVVWGNNQPQHF
TGCAGCGTTGTTTGGGGAAACAATCAGCCCCAGCATTTT
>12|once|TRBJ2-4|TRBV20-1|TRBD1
CSAMGQGNIQYF
TGCAGTGCTATGGGACAGGGAAACATTCAGTACTTC
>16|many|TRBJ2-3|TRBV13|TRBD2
CASSSSAGGPDDTQYF
TGTGCCAGCAGCTCGTCAGCGGGAGGGCCCGACGATACGCAGTATTTT
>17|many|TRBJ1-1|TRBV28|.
CASSFLWVRKLGTEAFF
TGTGCCAGCAGTTTTTTGTGGGTCAGAAAGTTGGGCACTGAAGCTTTCTTT
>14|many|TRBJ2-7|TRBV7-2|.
CASSSGTSLGEQYF
TGTGCCAGCAGCTCAGGGACTTCCCTCGGGGAGCAGTACTTC
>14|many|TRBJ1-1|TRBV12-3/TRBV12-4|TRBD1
CASSPGTGGSEAFF
TGTGCCAGCAGTCCCGGGACAGGGGGCTCTGAAGCTTTCTTT
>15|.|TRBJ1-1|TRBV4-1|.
CASSQDSGFGNEAFF
TGCGCCAGCAGCCAAGATAGTGGGTTCGGCAACGAAGCTTTCTTT
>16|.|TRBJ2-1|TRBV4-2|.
CASSPRTGGSYNEQFF
TGTGCCAGCAGCCCAAGAACCGGGGGCTCCTACAATGAGCAGTTCTTC
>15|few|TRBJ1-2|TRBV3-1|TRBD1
CASSGQGEANYGYTF
TGTGCCAGCAGCGGACAGGGGGAAGCTAACTATGGCTACACCTTC
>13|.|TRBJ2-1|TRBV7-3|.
CASSFLDKSDQFF
TGTGCCAGCAGCTTCCTCGACAAAAGCGACCAGTTCTTC
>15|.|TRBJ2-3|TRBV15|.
CATSSPAGGTDTQYF
TGTGCCACCAGCAGCCCGGCAGGGGGCACAGATACGCAGTATTTT
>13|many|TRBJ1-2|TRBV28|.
CASSLVTSYGYTF
TGTGCCAGCAGTTTAGTTACCTCGTATGGCTACACCTTC
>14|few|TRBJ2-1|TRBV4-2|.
CASSQDLSYNEQFF
TGTGCCAGCAGCCAAGACCTGTCCTACAATGAGCAGTTCTTC
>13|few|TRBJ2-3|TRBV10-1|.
CASSYTHTDTQYF
TGCGCCAGCAGTTATACCCACACAGATACGCAGTATTTT
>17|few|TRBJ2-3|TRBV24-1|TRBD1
CATSPTSGQGKVDTQYF
TGTGCCACCAGCCCTACTTCGGGACAGGGGAAAGTAGATACGCAGTATTTT
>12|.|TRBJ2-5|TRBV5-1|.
CASSFLSETQYF
TGCGCCAGCAGCTTTTTGTCAGAGACCCAGTACTTC
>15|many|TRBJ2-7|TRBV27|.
CASSLSGGRSYEQYF
TGTGCCAGCAGTTTATCGGGGGGCAGGAGCTACGAGCAGTACTTC
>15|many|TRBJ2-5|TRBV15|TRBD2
CATSASGRKGETQYF
TGTGCCACCAGCGCCAGCGGGAGGAAAGGAGAGACCCAGTACTTC
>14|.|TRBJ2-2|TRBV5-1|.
CASSLTTNTGELFF
TGCGCCAGCAGCTTGACTACCAATACCGGGGAGCTGTTTTTT
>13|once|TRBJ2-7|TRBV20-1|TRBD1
CSARHDGTGVFGF
TGCAGTGCTAGACATGACGGGACAGGGGTTTTCGGCTTC